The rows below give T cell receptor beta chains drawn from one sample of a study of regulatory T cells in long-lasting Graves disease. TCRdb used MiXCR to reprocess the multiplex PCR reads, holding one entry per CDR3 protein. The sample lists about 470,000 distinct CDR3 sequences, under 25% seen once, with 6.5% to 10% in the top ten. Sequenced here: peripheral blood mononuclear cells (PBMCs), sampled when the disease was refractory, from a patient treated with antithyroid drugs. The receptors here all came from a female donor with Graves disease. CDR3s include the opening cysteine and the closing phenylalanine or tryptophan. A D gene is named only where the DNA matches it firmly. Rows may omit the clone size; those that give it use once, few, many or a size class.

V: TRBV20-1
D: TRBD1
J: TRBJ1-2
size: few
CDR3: CSAREWTGAYGYTF
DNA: TGCAGTGCTAGAGAATGGACAGGCGCTTATGGCTACACCTTC

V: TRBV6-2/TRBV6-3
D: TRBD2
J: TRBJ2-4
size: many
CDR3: CASSWGGPSRYF
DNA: TGTGCCAGCAGTTGGGGAGGGCCCTCGCGGTACTTC

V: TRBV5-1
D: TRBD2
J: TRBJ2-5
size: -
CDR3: CASSPGTSGVLGGETQYF
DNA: TGCGCCAGCAGCCCTGGGACTAGCGGGGTCCTCGGGGGGGAGACCCAGTACTTC

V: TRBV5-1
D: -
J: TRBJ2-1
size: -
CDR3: CASSLVPASYNEQFF
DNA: TGCGCCAGCAGCTTGGTACCCGCCTCCTACAATGAGCAGTTCTTC

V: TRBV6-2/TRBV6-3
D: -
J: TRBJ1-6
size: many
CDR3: CASSSIPGFPLHF
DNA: TGTGCCAGCAGTTCCATCCCTGGTTTCCCCCTCCACTTT

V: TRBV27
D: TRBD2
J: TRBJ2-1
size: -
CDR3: CASSLTTSGRYNEQFF
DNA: TGTGCCAGCAGTCTAACCACTAGCGGGAGATACAATGAGCAGTTCTTC

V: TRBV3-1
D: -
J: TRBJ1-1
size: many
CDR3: CASSRDGLNTEAFF
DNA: TGTGCCAGCAGCCGGGATGGGTTGAACACTGAAGCTTTCTTT

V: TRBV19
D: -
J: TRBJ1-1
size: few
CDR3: CASIPDPDNTEAFF
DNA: TGTGCCAGTATTCCGGACCCAGACAACACTGAAGCTTTCTTT

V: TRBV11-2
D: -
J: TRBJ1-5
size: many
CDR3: CASSLVVGVDVNQPQHF
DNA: TGTGCCAGCAGCTTAGTGGTCGGGGTCGATGTCAATCAGCCCCAGCATTTT

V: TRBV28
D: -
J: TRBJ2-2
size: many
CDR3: CASRLGGFTGELFF
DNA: TGTGCCAGCAGGCTAGGGGGTTTCACCGGGGAGCTGTTTTTT

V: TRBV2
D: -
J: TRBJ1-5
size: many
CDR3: CASRPYGRNQPQHF
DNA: TGTGCCAGCAGGCCGTACGGGCGCAATCAGCCCCAGCATTTT

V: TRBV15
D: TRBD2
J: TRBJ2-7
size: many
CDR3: CATSLGLAGGLYEQYF
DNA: TGTGCCACCAGCCTGGGACTAGCGGGAGGGTTATACGAGCAGTACTTC

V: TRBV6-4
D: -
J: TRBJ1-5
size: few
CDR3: CARQNQPQHF
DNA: TGTGCCAGACAAAATCAGCCCCAGCATTTT

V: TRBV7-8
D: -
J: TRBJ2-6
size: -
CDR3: CASSSLGVGSGANVLTF
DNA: TGTGCCAGCAGCTCTCTTGGGGTTGGGTCCGGGGCCAACGTCCTGACTTTC

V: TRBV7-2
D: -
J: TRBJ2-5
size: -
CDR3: CASSSDGGQTQYF
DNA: TGTGCCAGCAGCTCAGACGGGGGGCAGACCCAGTACTTC